This T cell receptor (beta chain) was documented in a study of blood T cell repertoires in COVID-19. Study at large: COVID-19 samples, acute and convalescent, were from the United States, Italy and Spain.

Cohort 3 donors were reported recovered after two negative PCRs, clearance, or symptom resolution. This clone was seen a single time. Per the germline V gene, CDR1 is KGHSH and CDR2 is LQKENI. Trimming removed 3 bases at V and 0 bases at J, with 8 bases between. This CDR3 is built from 14 residues. Clones were read by immunoSEQ multiplex PCR, and TCRdb kept only the in-frame ones, dropping some. The repertoire holds over 200,000 clones, with just over 85% as singletons. This receptor was obtained from a man aged 18 to 29 who had recovered from COVID-19. Sequencing was done on a sample of PBMCs or T cells enriched from blood (not recorded which). The chain recombines TRBV18 with TRBJ1-1; unclear D gene. The CDR3 DNA is TGTGCCAGCTCACCCCTGGAGATGAACACTGAAGCTTTCTTT. Amino acids: CASSPLEMNTEAFF.